Described below is a single TCR beta chain sequence and its context. The data stem from a study of blood T cell repertoires in COVID-19. Germline lookup yields CDR1 SGDLS and CDR2 YYNGEE. The CDR3 runs 19 residues. V lost 2 bases and J lost 2; bases outside the gene matches: 14. Data came from immunoSEQ multiplex PCR; TCRdb stores just in-frame clones and leaves some out. The table records 70,000 to 90,000 clones, approximately 85% of them present only once. The sequencing sample was made of peripheral blood. The clonotype was recovered from a man aged 50-60 years with COVID-19, enrolled during active disease. The V gene is TRBV9, the J gene TRBJ2-3, with 10 bases that match TRBD2. CDR3 loop: CASSVKGAASGSITDTQYF. In DNA, the CDR3 is TGTGCCAGCAGCGTGAAAGGGGCCGCTAGCGGGAGTATCACAGATACGCAGTATTTT.